Below, 10 T cell receptor beta chains from the same sample are listed, as sequenced in a study of identical twins. TCRdb reprocessed the 5' RACE reads via MiXCR and lists one record per CDR3 protein. Of roughly 490,000 distinct CDR3 sequences listed, over 11% were seen once; the top ten hold approximately 0.98%. A further study also used this sample, focusing on yellow fever vaccine responses in identical twins.

Material for sequencing was CD4+ T cells sorted from blood. These receptors all come from a woman under 30 in good health.

This clonotype was observed many times. The rearrangement links TRBV12-3 or TRBV12-4 to TRBJ2-1; TRBD2 matches at 10 bases. V lost 3 bases and J lost 3; bases outside the gene matches: 8. The CDR3 contains 17 residues. As DNA, the CDR3 is TGTGCCAGCAGTTTCTTTTTTCGGACTAGCGGCTACAATGAGCAGTTCTTC. As protein: CASSFFFRTSGYNEQFF.

This clonotype came up many times. V usage is TRBV28 and J usage is TRBJ1-1; D is unresolved. CDR1 MDHEN and CDR2 SYDVKM come from the germline V gene. V was trimmed by 4 bases and J by 0 bases, leaving 9 bases between them. This CDR3 has 14 residues. The DNA for the CDR3 is TGTGCCAGCAGTTCGATTAGCATGAACACTGAAGCTTTCTTT. It translates to CASSSISMNTEAFF.

The chain uses TRBV6-2 or TRBV6-3 and TRBJ2-7, with 7 positions matching TRBD2. V was pared by 7 bases and J by 2 bases, with 5 bases of the junction left unmatched. This CDR3 spans 13 amino acids. Per the germline V gene, CDR1 is MNHEY and CDR2 is SVGEGT. The CDR3, as DNA: TGTGCCAGCATGGCGGGACTACCCTACGAGCAGTACTTC. Protein sequence: CASMAGLPYEQYF.

As regards this clonotype: The germline gene is not matched at one end of the junction; a read error may be the cause. V and J are TRBV7-7 and TRBJ2-3; D is unclear. The CDR3 is 13 residues long. The germline V gene encodes CDR1 SSHAT and CDR2 FNYEAQ (reference sequence). This CDR3 is CASSSSRADTQYF. The CDR3 DNA follows: TGTGCTAGCAGCTCGAGTCGGGCAGATACGCAGTATTTT. Full variable domain (remainder filled in from reference TRBV7-7 and TRBJ2-3): GAGVSQSPRYKVTKRGQDVTLRCDPISSHATLYWYQQALGQGPEFLTYFNYEAQPDKSGLPSDRFSAERPEGSISTLTIQRTEQRDSAMYRCASSSSRADTQYFGPGTRLTVL.

In this sample, this clonotype turned up a few times. The rearrangement uses TRBV5-4 and TRBJ2-1; 10 nucleotides align to TRBD2. Germline V CDR1 and CDR2: SGHNT, YYREEE (reference sequence). CDR3 length equals 16 residues. The ends lost 4 bases at V and 4 bases at J; junction bases unmatched: 8. The CDR3 DNA sequence: TGTGCCAGCAGCCCGGAACTAGCGGGGACTTACAATGAGCAGTTCTTC. Its protein is CASSPELAGTYNEQFF.

This clonotype was counted ten times or more. This rearrangement joins TRBV9 to TRBJ2-3; D uncertain. The CDR3 is made up of 12 amino acids. CDR1 is SGDLS, CDR2 YYNGEE, per germline. V gave up 0 bases and J gave up 6 bases, with 5 bases separating them. The CDR3 protein is CASSVVGDTQYF. The CDR3 nucleotides read TGTGCCAGCAGCGTAGTGGGGGATACGCAGTATTTT.

This clonotype was recorded many times. In nucleotides, the CDR3 is TGTGCCAGCAGCTCATGGGTGGGGGGAAGTACAGATACGCAGTATTTT. It specifies CASSSWVGGSTDTQYF. V and J are TRBV11-2 and TRBJ2-3, with a weak D call TRBD2 (6 bases). Germline values: CDR1 SGHAT, CDR2 FQNNGV. The CDR3 runs to 16 residues. Trimming removed 4 bases from V and 3 bases from J, with 17 bases in between.

This clonotype was seen repeatedly, ten times or more. This chain connects TRBV2 to TRBJ2-7; D gene unclear. The germline V gene encodes CDR1 SNHLY and CDR2 FYNNEI. The CDR3 extends over 13 amino acids. V was cut by 7 bases and J by 2 bases, with 12 bases left in between. CDR3 DNA sequence: TGTGCCAGCACCCGGACGGAGACCTACGAGCAGTACTTC. Translating it yields CASTRTETYEQYF. Supplemented by reference TRBV2 and TRBJ2-7, the full variable domain reads EPEVTQTPSHQVTQMGQEVILRCVPISNHLYFYWYRQILGQKVEFLVSFYNNEISEKSEIFDDQFSVERPDGSNFTLKIRSTKLEDSAMYFCASTRTETYEQYFGPGTRLTVT.

In its sample, this clonotype was seen a few times. The chain combines TRBV11-2 with TRBJ2-5; 9 bases fit TRBD1. V gave up 6 bases and J gave up 5 bases; unmatched junction bases: 4. Germline V CDR1 and CDR2: SGHAT, FQNNGV. The CDR3 is 13 amino acids. This chain's CDR3 is CASRGQGWETQYF. The CDR3 DNA is TGTGCCAGCAGGGGACAGGGCTGGGAGACCCAGTACTTC.

The V gene is TRBV4-3, the J gene TRBJ2-1; 9 positions agree with TRBD2. The length of the CDR3 is 16 residues. V trimming: 4 bases; J trimming: 4 bases; junction bases outside the gene matches: 8. The germline V gene encodes CDR1 LGHNA and CDR2 YSLEER. The CDR3 sequence: CASSPQTSGIYNEQFF. CDR3 in DNA: TGCGCCAGCAGCCCCCAGACTAGCGGAATTTACAATGAGCAGTTCTTC.